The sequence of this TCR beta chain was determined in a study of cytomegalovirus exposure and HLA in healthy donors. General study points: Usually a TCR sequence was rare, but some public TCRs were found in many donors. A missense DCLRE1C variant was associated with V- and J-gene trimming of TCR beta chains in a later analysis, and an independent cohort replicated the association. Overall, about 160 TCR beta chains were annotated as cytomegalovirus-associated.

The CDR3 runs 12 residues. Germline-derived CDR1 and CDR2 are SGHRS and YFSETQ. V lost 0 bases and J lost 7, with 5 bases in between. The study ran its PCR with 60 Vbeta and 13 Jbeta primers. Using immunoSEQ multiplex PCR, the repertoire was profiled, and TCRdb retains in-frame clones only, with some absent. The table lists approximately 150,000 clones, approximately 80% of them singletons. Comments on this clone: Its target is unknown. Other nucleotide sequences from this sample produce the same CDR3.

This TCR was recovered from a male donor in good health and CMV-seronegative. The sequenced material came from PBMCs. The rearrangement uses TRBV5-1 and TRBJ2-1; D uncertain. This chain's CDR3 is CASSLARNEQFF. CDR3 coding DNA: TGCGCCAGCAGCTTGGCGAGGAATGAGCAGTTCTTC.